These 29 T cell receptor beta chains share one sample of origin, sequenced in a study of blood T cells in healthy people across ages. A second about 6 to 12 cycle PCR used barcoded and J-beta primers. Via MiXCR, TCRdb re-called the 5' RACE reads, giving one row per CDR3 protein. The table shows around 900,000 distinct CDR3 sequences, with 51% occurring only once. The sample comprised blood. The receptors stem from a woman aged 55-69 years in good health.

This clonotype was detected only a few times. The gene calls are TRBV2 and TRBJ2-1; tentatively, D is TRBD1 (6 bases). The ends were cut back, 6 bases at V and 0 bases at J, with 15 bases in the middle. CDR1 and CDR2 (germline): SNHLY, FYNNEI. The CDR3 runs to 16 residues. The CDR3 DNA reads TGTGCCAGCAGAAACTCCGGGACAAGCTCCTACAATGAGCAGTTCTTC. Its protein is CASRNSGTSSYNEQFF.

This chain joins TRBV29-1 and TRBJ2-1, with D possibly being TRBD1 or TRBD2 (6 bases each). CDR3 length: 13 amino acids. Between the trimmed V and J ends, which lost 4 bases and 8 bases, there was a span of 15 bases. The germline V gene has CDR1 SQVTM and CDR2 ANQGSEA. The CDR3 region has the DNA TGCAGCGTTGTAACAGGGAGGAATTATGAGCAGTTCTTC. Protein product: CSVVTGRNYEQFF.

This clonotype was recorded a few times. J is TRBJ2-7 and V is TRBV29-1; the D is unclear. Germline CDR1 SQVTM, CDR2 ANQGSEA. CDR3 size: 11 residues. The V end lost 8 bases, the J end lost 4 bases, and 12 bases lay between the germline ends. The CDR3 protein is CSSEVGYEQYF. The CDR3 DNA is TGCAGCTCCGAGGTGGGTTACGAGCAGTACTTC.

This sequence joins TRBV7-2 and TRBJ2-3; D unclear. Germline V CDR1 and CDR2: SGHTA, FQGNSA. The V gene lost 5 bases and the J gene lost 0 bases, with 9 bases spanning the gap. This CDR3 spans 14 amino acids. CDR3 amino acids: CASSAAPSTDTQYF. The CDR3 DNA sequence: TGTGCCAGCAGCGCCGCCCCTAGCACAGATACGCAGTATTTT.

This clonotype appeared a few times. A junction boundary mismatches the germline segment, possibly from a read error. The rearrangement uses TRBV4-1 and TRBJ2-5; D ambiguous. Germline V gene data show CDR1 as MGHRA and CDR2 as YSYEKL. This CDR3 comprises 14 residues. For the CDR3, the DNA is TGCGCCAGCAGCCAAGATCTGTTGGAAGAGGCCCAGTACTTC. Translating gives CASSQDLLEEAQYF.

This clonotype was seen only a few times. This chain connects TRBV27 to TRBJ2-1; TRBD2 aligns across 8 bases. The trim removed 5 bases at V and 10 bases at J, leaving 13 bases unmatched. Germline-derived CDR1 and CDR2 are MNHEY and SMNVEV (reference sequence). CDR3 length: 15 amino acids. Here the CDR3 DNA reads TGTGCCAGCAGTCCCAGGGTAGCGGGAAGGATCGAGCAGTTCTTC. It encodes CASSPRVAGRIEQFF.

The chain combines TRBV21-1 with TRBJ2-7; the D call of TRBD1 is as the table states it, not checked on the DNA. TRBV21-1 is termed a pseudogene. The CDR3 length is 15 residues. The CDR3 DNA follows: TGTGCCAGCAGCAAGAGTACGGGAAGCTCCTACGAGCAGTACTTC. Amino acids: CASSKSTGSSYEQYF.

The chain uses TRBV27 and TRBJ1-2; D call uncertain. The V end lost 6 bases, the J end lost 1 base, and 12 bases lay between the germline ends. Per germline, CDR1 MNHEY and CDR2 SMNVEV (reference sequence). This CDR3 comprises 14 residues. The DNA of the CDR3 is TGTGCCAGCAGAGAGACATCCCTTAACTATGGCTACACCTTC. It specifies CASRETSLNYGYTF.

This clonotype has only one observation. Since a much larger clone is just one base distant, this may be a read error. This chain links TRBV7-6 with TRBJ2-5; no firm D call. The CDR3 consists of 13 residues. Germline V gene sequence: CDR1 SGHVS, CDR2 FNYEAQ. The chain's CDR3 is CAGSFQWQETQYF. The CDR3, as DNA: TGTGCCGGCAGCTTTCAATGGCAAGAGACCCAGTACTTC.

The chain links TRBV4-2 to TRBJ1-2; tentative D call: TRBD1 (5 bases). V gave up 0 bases and J gave up 2 bases, with 10 bases separating them. Germline CDR1 is LGHNA and CDR2 is YNFKEQ. The CDR3 totals 15 residues. As DNA, the CDR3 is TGTGCCAGCAGCCAAGAAGAGACAGCCAACTATGGCTACACCTTC. Protein sequence: CASSQEETANYGYTF.

This chain connects TRBV20-1 to TRBJ2-7; D uncertain. This CDR3 comprises 15 residues. Trimming removed 1 base from V and 0 bases from J, with 13 bases in between. Per germline, CDR1 DFQATT and CDR2 SNEGSKA (reference sequence). The DNA of the CDR3 is TGCAGTGCTAGAGCTTACTCCTCCAGCTCCTACGAGCAGTACTTC. Amino acid sequence: CSARAYSSSSYEQYF.

This clonotype was observed a few times. The chain employs TRBV10-3 and TRBJ2-7; TRBD1 matches at 9 bases. The ends lost 10 bases at V and 6 bases at J; junction bases unmatched: 7. The CDR3 extends over 12 amino acids. CDR1 and CDR2 (germline): ENHRY, SYGVKD. DNA of the CDR3: TGTGCCACCCGGGACAGGGTAACCGAGCAGTACTTC. This translates into CATRDRVTEQYF.

The chain combines TRBV20-1 with TRBJ2-7; D is perhaps TRBD1 or TRBD2 (6 bases each). This CDR3 is built from 15 residues. Trimming shortened V by 3 bases and J by 7 bases, and 22 bases separated the two germline ends. The germline gives CDR1 DFQATT, CDR2 SNEGSKA (reference sequence). The CDR3 nucleotides read TGCAGTGCTAGCGGGGGACAAAAAATTTACAATGAGCAGTACTTC. Translated: CSASGGQKIYNEQYF.

The V and J genes are TRBV3-1 and TRBJ1-2; D might be TRBD1 (5 bases). This CDR3 is 16 amino acids long. CDR1 and CDR2 from the germline V gene are LGHDT and YNNKEL (reference sequence). V gave up 4 bases and J gave up 8 bases, with 23 bases separating them. The CDR3 bases are TGTGCCAGCAGCCTCCGGGGTCAGGGTGTTGCGGGCGGCTACACCTTC. This codes for CASSLRGQGVAGGYTF. Based on the CDR3 plus reference TRBV3-1 and TRBJ1-2, the full variable domain is DTAVSQTPKYLVTQMGNDKSIKCEQNLGHDTMYWYKQDSKKFLKIMFSYNNKELIINETVPNRFSPKSPDKAHLNLHINSLELGDSAVYFCASSLRGQGVAGGYTFGSGTRLTVV.

The rearrangement uses TRBV7-2 and TRBJ2-5; 7 bases are a match to TRBD1. Looked up from germline, CDR1 is SGHTA and CDR2 is FQGNSA. The CDR3 covers 14 residues. V shed 0 bases and J 5 bases; nucleotides not matched to a gene: 3. The CDR3 DNA follows: TGTGCCAGCAGCTTAGCTGGGACAGCTGAGACCCAGTACTTC. Protein sequence: CASSLAGTAETQYF.

The sample holds a few counts of this clonotype. This rearrangement joins TRBV27 to TRBJ2-3; D is ambiguous. Germline CDR1 and CDR2: MNHEY and SMNVEV (reference sequence). The CDR3 has 14 amino acids. Trimming shortened V by 7 bases and J by 4 bases, and 15 bases separated the two germline ends. The CDR3 is CASIRTGWADTQYF. The DNA of the CDR3 is TGTGCCAGCATCCGTACCGGGTGGGCAGATACGCAGTATTTT.

There are a few counts of this clonotype. In DNA, the CDR3 is TGTGCCAGCTCCGGGAGCCTCGGGTACAATGAGCAGTTCTTC. The encoded protein is CASSGSLGYNEQFF. The chain is built from TRBV12-3 or TRBV12-4 and TRBJ2-1, with a tentative D call TRBD2 (6 bases). The CDR3 is 14 residues long. V lost 8 bases to trimming and J lost 4 bases, with 15 bases between them.

The rearrangement uses TRBV6-2 or TRBV6-3 and TRBJ2-7; 9 nucleotides align to TRBD2. The CDR3 runs 16 residues. V lost 2 bases to trimming and J lost 1 base; unmatched junction nucleotides: 6. Per the germline V gene, CDR1 is MNHEY and CDR2 is SVGEGT. This CDR3 is CASSYGASGISYEQYF. CDR3 nucleotide sequence: TGTGCCAGCAGTTACGGTGCTAGCGGGATTTCCTACGAGCAGTACTTC.

There are a few counts of this clonotype. This rearrangement joins TRBV29-1 to TRBJ2-7; D is perhaps TRBD2 (7 bases). Trimming cost V 1 base and J 3 bases, with 16 bases left between them. Germline V gene data show CDR1 as SQVTM and CDR2 as ANQGSEA. The length of the CDR3 is 15 residues. The DNA of the CDR3 is TGCAGCGTTGAAGCGTGGGGGGGGGCCCACTACGAGCAGTACTTC. This sequence encodes CSVEAWGGAHYEQYF.

The CDR3 region is CSVAGGNTGELFF. CDR3 coding DNA: TGCAGCGTTGCTGGGGGAAACACCGGGGAGCTGTTTTTT. The rearrangement links TRBV29-1 to TRBJ2-2; possibly TRBD1 or TRBD2 for D (5 bases each). CDR1 is SQVTM and CDR2 is ANQGSEA in the germline V gene. CDR3 size: 13 residues. V dropped 4 bases and J dropped 2 bases, with 8 bases sitting between them.

The rearrangement links TRBV6-1 to TRBJ1-2; 9 positions match TRBD1. Germline V lookup: CDR1 MNHNS, CDR2 SASEGT. The CDR3 totals 12 residues. The CDR3 nucleotides are TGTGCATTGGGACAGGGTAACTATGGCTACACCTTC. Translating gives CALGQGNYGYTF.

The chain uses TRBV7-2 and TRBJ2-3, with 7 bases lining up with TRBD2. The CDR3 contains 15 residues. Trimming at V came to 5 bases and at J to 8 bases, leaving 13 bases not matched to a gene. CDR1 is SGHTA and CDR2 is FQGNSA in the germline V gene. CDR3 in DNA: TGTGCCAGCAGCGGCGGGAGTCGGGACGTTGGTACGCAGTATTTT. Translated, it gives CASSGGSRDVGTQYF.

This clonotype was picked up many times. The chain couples TRBV6-6 to TRBJ2-1; TRBD2 matches 10 bases. The CDR3 has 11 amino acids. After removal of 10 bases from V and 15 bases from J, the junction contained 9 bases not matched to a gene. CDR1 MNHNY and CDR2 SVGAGI come from the germline V gene (reference sequence). The CDR3 bases are TGTGCCACCGACTCTCCTAGCGGGAGGTTCTTC. This translates into CATDSPSGRFF.

The CDR3 sequence is CASSYGGTSADTQYF. DNA of the CDR3: TGTGCCAGCAGTTACGGTGGGACAAGCGCAGATACGCAGTATTTT. This chain uses TRBV6-2 or TRBV6-3 with TRBJ2-3, with a possible D match to TRBD1 (6 bases). V lost 2 bases and J lost 4, with 13 bases in between. Germline CDR1 is MNHEY and CDR2 is SVGEGT. The CDR3 totals 15 residues.

The rearrangement joins TRBV7-2 to TRBJ2-7; D ambiguous. The CDR3 has 16 amino acids. Per germline, CDR1 SGHTA and CDR2 FQGNSA. Between the trimmed V and J ends, which lost 1 base and 4 bases, there was a span of 17 bases. As DNA, the CDR3 is TGTGCCAGCAGCTTAGTTGCTACCTCCTTAGAGTACGAGCAGTACTTC. This sequence encodes CASSLVATSLEYEQYF.

The gene calls are TRBV28 and TRBJ2-7; D not resolved. Germline CDR1 MDHEN, CDR2 SYDVKM. The CDR3 runs 14 residues. Trimming removed 3 bases at V and 3 bases at J, with 12 bases between. CDR3 sequence: CASSFPPLYYEQYF. In DNA form, the CDR3 reads TGTGCCAGCAGTTTCCCCCCCCTTTACTACGAGCAGTACTTC.

This rearrangement joins TRBV2 to TRBJ2-5, with TRBD2 identical over 11 bases. Germline V gene sequence: CDR1 SNHLY, CDR2 FYNNEI. The V gene end was trimmed by 3 bases and the J gene end by 5 bases; junction bases not matched to a gene: 11. The CDR3 is 17 amino acids. The CDR3 protein is CASSDPTSGATRETQYF. The CDR3 coding sequence is TGTGCCAGCAGTGACCCGACTAGCGGGGCCACAAGGGAGACCCAGTACTTC.

This chain's CDR3 is CASSPRAVLASLDSPLHF. The CDR3 DNA is TGTGCCAGCTCCCCAAGGGCGGTCTTAGCTTCTTTGGATTCACCCCTCCACTTT. The rearrangement links TRBV18 to TRBJ1-6; D is ambiguous. The CDR3 has 18 amino acids. Germline CDR1 KGHSH, CDR2 LQKENI. The ends were cut back, 6 bases at V and 8 bases at J, with 26 bases in the middle.

This clonotype was observed a handful of times. This chain links TRBV6-6 with TRBJ2-7; 10 bases fit TRBD2. CDR3 size: 15 residues. Trimming at V came to 7 bases and at J to 2 bases, leaving 8 bases not matched to a gene. Germline CDR1 MNHNY, CDR2 SVGAGI (reference sequence). The chain's CDR3 is CASMDSGRSAYEQYF. As DNA, the CDR3 is TGTGCCAGCATGGATAGCGGGAGGTCCGCCTACGAGCAGTACTTC.